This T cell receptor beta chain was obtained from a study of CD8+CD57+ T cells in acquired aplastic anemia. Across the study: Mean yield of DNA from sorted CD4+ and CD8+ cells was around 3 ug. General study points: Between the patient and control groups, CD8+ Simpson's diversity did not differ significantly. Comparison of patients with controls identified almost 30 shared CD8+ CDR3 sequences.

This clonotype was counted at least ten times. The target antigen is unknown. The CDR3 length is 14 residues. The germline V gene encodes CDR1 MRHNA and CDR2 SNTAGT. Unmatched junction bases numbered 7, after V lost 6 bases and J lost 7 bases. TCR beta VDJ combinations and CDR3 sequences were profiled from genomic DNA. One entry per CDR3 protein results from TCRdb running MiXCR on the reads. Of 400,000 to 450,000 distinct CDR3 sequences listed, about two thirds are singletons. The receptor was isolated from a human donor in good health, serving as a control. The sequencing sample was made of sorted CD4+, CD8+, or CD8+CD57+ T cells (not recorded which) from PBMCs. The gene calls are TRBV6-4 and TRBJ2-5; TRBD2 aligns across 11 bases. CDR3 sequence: CASSVRTSGGTQYF. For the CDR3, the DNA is TGTGCCAGCAGCGTACGCACTAGCGGGGGGACCCAGTACTTC.